Listed here are 32 T cell receptor beta chains from one sample, sequenced in a study of lung T cells in sarcoidosis with Löfgren's syndrome. TCRdb used MiXCR to reprocess the reads, holding one entry per CDR3 protein. Among tens of thousands of distinct CDR3 sequences, around 20% were seen once, and the ten largest hold about 2.5%. The sequenced sample was CD4+ T cells from PBMCs. Every receptor here comes from a human donor with sarcoidosis (Löfgren's syndrome or another form), or a control subject (not recorded which).

This clonotype was detected a few times. This rearrangement joins TRBV12-3 or TRBV12-4 to TRBJ2-7; 8 bases align to TRBD2. This CDR3 contains 14 residues. V lost 1 base and J lost 4; bases outside the gene matches: 3. The CDR3 DNA sequence: TGTGCCAGCAGTTTAGAAGCGGGAGTATACGAGCAGTACTTC. Translating it yields CASSLEAGVYEQYF.

The chain joins TRBV28 to TRBJ2-3; 8 bases line up with TRBD2. CDR1 and CDR2 (germline): MDHEN, SYDVKM. The V segment lost 8 bases and the J segment 8 bases; nucleotides outside the gene matches: 12. The CDR3 contains 14 residues. The CDR3 loop is CASVRGGAQSTQYF. CDR3 DNA: TGTGCCAGCGTACGGGGGGGCGCACAGAGTACGCAGTATTTT.

V and J are TRBV24-1 and TRBJ2-3; 11 bases are a match to TRBD2. The V segment lost 5 bases and the J segment 5 bases; nucleotides outside the gene matches: 8. The germline V gene has CDR1 KGHDR and CDR2 SFDVKD. CDR3 length: 16 amino acids. The CDR3 DNA reads TGTGCCACCAGTGGTCCACAGCTAGCGGGGGGAGATACGCAGTATTTT. This translates into CATSGPQLAGGDTQYF.

This clonotype was detected ten times or more. The chain recombines TRBV20-1 with TRBJ2-5, with D possibly matching TRBD2 (7 bases). Deletions cut 6 bases from V and 6 bases from J, with 17 bases between. CDR1 and CDR2 (germline): DFQATT, SNEGSKA (reference sequence). The CDR3 consists of 13 residues. The CDR3 nucleotides read TGCAGTGCCCCCCCCGACGGGGGGCAGACCCAGTACTTC. Translating it yields CSAPPDGGQTQYF.

The chain combines TRBV11-2 with TRBJ1-1; weak D call: TRBD1 (6 bases). Germline CDR1 and CDR2: SGHAT and FQNNGV. The V and J ends lost 1 base and 3 bases respectively, with 12 bases between them. This CDR3 has 15 residues. CDR3: CASSLVTGGHTEAFF. CDR3 nucleotides: TGTGCCAGCAGCTTAGTGACGGGGGGGCACACTGAAGCTTTCTTT.

In this sample, this clonotype turned up a few times. The chain combines TRBV12-3 or TRBV12-4 with TRBJ1-5; a weak D match, TRBD1 (5 bases). Trimming pared 4 bases from V and 8 bases from J, leaving 9 bases between. The length of the CDR3 is 12 residues. In DNA, the CDR3 is TGTGCCAGCAGTTATACCAGGGAGCCCCAGCATTTT. Translated, it gives CASSYTREPQHF.

This clonotype has only one observation. A much larger clone differs by one base, so this may be a read error. Here the CDR3 omits its conserved ending phenylalanine or tryptophan, so a read error is the likely source. This rearrangement joins TRBV7-2 to TRBJ1-1, with D uncertain. Trimming took off 8 bases at V and 7 bases at J, with 8 bases between the two ends. This CDR3 contains 10 residues. Germline lookup yields CDR1 SGHTA and CDR2 FQGNSA. The DNA of the CDR3 is TGTGCCAGCGGGTATATTGAAGCTTTCCTT. Protein sequence: CASGYIEAFL.

This clonotype showed up many times. CDR3 sequence (DNA): TGTGCCAGCAGCTGGGGACTAGCGGACGGGGAGCTGTTTTTT. It codes for CASSWGLADGELFF. The rearrangement joins TRBV7-2 to TRBJ2-2; 11 bases map to TRBD2. Germline loops: CDR1 SGHTA, CDR2 FQGNSA. There are 14 residues in the CDR3. Germline trimming cut 4 bases from V and 7 bases from J; bases unmatched to any gene: 2.

This clonotype was counted a few times. The rearrangement joins TRBV12-5 to TRBJ2-7; D is unclear. Germline CDR1 and CDR2: LGHNT and FRNRAP. The CDR3 length is 15 residues. V gave up 2 bases and J gave up 6 bases, with 17 bases separating them. CDR3 DNA sequence: TGTGCTAGTGGTTTGTATCAGCCGCCCACCAGCGAGCAGTACTTC. Translation gives CASGLYQPPTSEQYF.

This clonotype was seen ten or more times. The rearrangement joins TRBV19 to TRBJ1-1; D is possibly TRBD1 (6 bases). The CDR3 runs 15 residues. The germline CDR1 and CDR2 sequences are LNHDA and SQIVND (reference sequence). CDR3 sequence: CLNGQGTPRDTEAFF. The CDR3 nucleotides are TGTTTAAACGGGCAGGGGACGCCGAGGGACACTGAAGCTTTCTTT. Full variable domain (remainder filled in from reference TRBV19 and TRBJ1-1): DGGITQSPKYLFRKEGQNVTLSCEQNLNHDAMYWYRQDPGQGLRLIYYSQIVNDFQKGDIAEGYSVSREKKESFPLTVTSAQKNPTAFYLCLNGQGTPRDTEAFFGQGTRLTVV.

Points on this clonotype: This likely comes from a read error, as the CDR3 has no conserved phenylalanine or tryptophan at its end. CDR3 amino acids: CASSLGLAGGETQYL. CDR3 DNA: TGTGCCAGCAGCCTCGGACTAGCGGGAGGAGAGACCCAGTACCTG. This sequence joins TRBV3-1 and TRBJ2-5, with TRBD2 matching 14 bases. Germline-derived CDR1 and CDR2 are LGHDT and YNNKEL (reference sequence). V lost 4 bases and J lost 4; bases outside the gene matches: 2. This CDR3 is built from 15 residues.

V usage is TRBV19 and J usage is TRBJ2-3, with 9 bases lining up with TRBD1. This CDR3 comprises 13 residues. Germline V gene sequence: CDR1 LNHDA, CDR2 SQIVND (reference sequence). The ends lost 8 bases at V and 12 bases at J; junction bases unmatched: 12. CDR3 sequence: CASHGRTGAVQYF. In DNA form, the CDR3 reads TGTGCCAGTCACGGAAGGACAGGGGCCGTACAGTATTTT.

Of note for this clonotype: A much larger clone is a single base away; this may be a read error. The chain joins TRBV28 to TRBJ2-1; D is possibly TRBD1 or TRBD2 (5 bases each). From germline, CDR1 is MDHEN and CDR2 SYDVKM. V lost 6 bases to trimming and J lost 11 bases, with 14 bases between them. There are 12 residues in the CDR3. DNA of the CDR3: TGTGCCAGCAGAGAGAGCGAGGGGAAGCAGTTCTTC. Translated: CASRESEGKQFF.

V and J are TRBV19 and TRBJ1-6; D may be TRBD1 (5 bases). Germline-derived CDR1 and CDR2 are LNHDA and SQIVND (reference sequence). This CDR3 has 14 amino acids. Trimming took 6 bases from V and 8 from J, leaving 14 bases between them. This chain's CDR3 is CASSDASGDSPLHF. As DNA, the CDR3 is TGTGCCAGTAGCGACGCCTCGGGGGATTCACCCCTCCACTTT.

This clonotype came up many times. This chain links TRBV4-1 with TRBJ1-3, with D possibly matching TRBD1 (5 bases). CDR1 is MGHRA and CDR2 is YSYEKL in the germline V gene. V was shortened by 5 bases and J by 0 bases, with 11 bases between the two germline ends. The CDR3 consists of 15 residues. CDR3 residues: CASSGTGASGNTIYF. CDR3 sequence (DNA): TGCGCCAGCAGCGGGACCGGGGCCTCTGGAAACACCATATATTTT.

This clonotype has only one observation. One junction end disagrees with the germline gene, perhaps due to a read error. This chain joins TRBV7-2 and TRBJ2-3; D perhaps matches TRBD2 (5 bases). The CDR3 contains 16 residues. Germline V gene sequence: CDR1 SGHTA, CDR2 FQGNSA. The CDR3: CANSSLRELLTDTQYF. For the CDR3, the DNA is TGTGCCAACAGCTCCCTTAGGGAGCTTCTCACAGATACGCAGTATTTT.

This clonotype was detected many times. The J gene is TRBJ2-7, the V gene TRBV6-1; a possible D gene is TRBD1 (6 bases). This CDR3 region has 18 residues. The germline V gene has CDR1 MNHNS and CDR2 SASEGT. V was trimmed by 5 bases and J by 0 bases, leaving 23 bases between them. The CDR3 sequence: CASSSARLGADRSYEQYF. DNA of the CDR3: TGTGCCAGCAGTTCCGCTCGGCTGGGGGCGGATCGCTCCTACGAGCAGTACTTC.

For this clonotype: This may come from a read error, since a much larger clone is one base off. This is likely a read error, given that the CDR3 carries no conserved phenylalanine or tryptophan at its end. V and J are TRBV2 and TRBJ1-5, with D unclear. Trimming removed 2 bases from V and 11 bases from J, with 7 bases in between. Germline values: CDR1 SNHLY, CDR2 FYNNEI. CDR3 length: 11 residues. The CDR3 spells CASSEKGSQHS. The CDR3, as DNA: TGTGCCAGCAGTGAAAAAGGATCCCAGCATTCT.

Comments on this clonotype: Given a much more abundant clone one base away, this may be a read error. This chain uses TRBV14 with TRBJ2-1; D gene uncertain. The CDR3 has 15 amino acids. V was shortened by 3 bases and J by 9 bases, with 18 bases between the two germline ends. In germline, CDR1 is SGHDN, CDR2 FVKESK. CDR3 loop: CASSHPLGSLREQFF. The CDR3 region has the DNA TGTGCCAGCAGCCACCCCCTGGGATCTCTTCGTGAGCAGTTCTTC.

This clonotype counts as medium-sized. The chain is built from TRBV6-6 and TRBJ2-3; D is ambiguous. Germline CDR1 MNHNY, CDR2 SVGAGI (reference sequence). CDR3 length: 15 amino acids. V was pared by 2 bases and J by 4 bases, with 13 bases between. In DNA, the CDR3 is TGTGCCAGCAGTTACAACCAAGGGTTCCCAGATACGCAGTATTTT. Protein sequence: CASSYNQGFPDTQYF.

This chain links TRBV5-1 with TRBJ2-3; no reliable D call. There are 15 residues in the CDR3. CDR1 and CDR2 (germline): SGHRS, YFSETQ. V lost 4 bases, J lost 4 bases, and 16 bases lay in between. CDR3 sequence: CASSTGPSVADTQYF. In DNA form, the CDR3 reads TGCGCCAGCAGCACCGGGCCCTCCGTCGCAGATACGCAGTATTTT.

The chain recombines TRBV7-9 with TRBJ2-2; no clear D gene. Per the germline V gene, CDR1 is SEHNR and CDR2 is FQNEAQ (reference sequence). Trimming took 5 bases from V and 1 from J, leaving 8 bases between them. The length of the CDR3 is 14 residues. The CDR3 DNA reads TGTGCCAGCAGCGCGTCGGGGAACACCGGGGAGCTGTTTTTT. Encoded protein: CASSASGNTGELFF.

Regarding this clonotype: This sequence may be a read error, since a much larger clone differs from it by one base. The V and J genes are TRBV27 and TRBJ1-1, with a weak D call TRBD1 (5 bases). V lost 2 bases and J lost 13, with 17 bases in between. Germline CDR1 is MNHEY and CDR2 is SMNVEV (reference sequence). The CDR3 loop spans 13 amino acids. CDR3 sequence (DNA): TGTGCCAGCAGTTTAAACGTGGGGCGGGGTGTTTTCTTT. It translates to CASSLNVGRGVFF.

Many counts were recorded for this clonotype. The chain recombines TRBV6-6 with TRBJ1-3, with D uncertain. The CDR3 extends over 14 amino acids. CDR1 is MNHNY, CDR2 SVGAGI, per germline (reference sequence). Trimming removed 2 bases from V and 0 bases from J, with 5 bases in between. This CDR3 is CASSYGLSGNTIYF. The CDR3 DNA reads as TGTGCCAGCAGTTACGGGCTCTCTGGAAACACCATATATTTT.

This clonotype was counted between two and nine times. A single base separates this from a much larger clone, so it may be a read error. The V and J genes are TRBV6-5 and TRBJ2-6; the match to TRBD2 covers 9 bases. With 3 bases clipped from V and 7 bases from J, the junction kept 7 bases outside the gene matches. Germline V CDR1 and CDR2: MNHEY, SVGAGI. The CDR3 contains 16 residues. As DNA, the CDR3 is TGTGCCAGCAGTTATAGCGGGGGAAGGGAAGCCAACGTCCTGACTTTC. Encoded protein: CASSYSGGREANVLTF.

Ten or more counts support this clonotype. J is TRBJ1-1 and V is TRBV11-3, with 7 bases that match TRBD1. The J segment lost 2 bases and the V segment lost 5 bases, leaving 5 bases of the junction unmatched. The CDR3 is made up of 14 amino acids. Germline V gene sequence: CDR1 SGHNT, CDR2 YENEEA. CDR3 protein: CASSPGQLNTEAFF. As DNA, the CDR3 is TGTGCCAGCAGCCCGGGACAGCTAAACACTGAAGCTTTCTTT.

There are many counts of this clonotype. A junction boundary mismatches the germline segment, possibly from a read error. The chain carries TRBV28 and TRBJ2-1, with D possibly being TRBD1 or TRBD2 (5 bases each). The CDR3 is 14 residues long. CDR1 and CDR2 (germline): MDHEN, SYDVKM. CDR3 DNA sequence: TGTGCCAGCAGTCTAGGGACCCCCGTTCGGGAAGTTAGGTTC. Translated, it gives CASSLGTPVREVRF.

At least ten counts were recorded for this clonotype. V is TRBV27 and J is TRBJ2-7; 10 nucleotides match TRBD1. The length of the CDR3 is 15 residues. The V gene end was trimmed by 5 bases and the J gene end by 6 bases; junction bases not matched to a gene: 10. Germline-derived CDR1 and CDR2 are MNHEY and SMNVEV (reference sequence). The chain's CDR3 is CASSSSGTGVREQYV. In DNA form, the CDR3 reads TGTGCCAGCAGTAGCTCCGGGACAGGGGTCCGCGAGCAGTACGTC.

This clonotype was detected ten times or more. This chain links TRBV6-1 with TRBJ1-4; 9 nucleotides line up with TRBD1. This CDR3 region has 14 residues. J lost 7 bases, V lost 7 bases, and 7 bases had no gene match. Germline CDR1 reads MNHNS; CDR2 reads SASEGT. The CDR3 loop reads CASKTGTGSEKLFF. The DNA of the CDR3 is TGTGCCAGCAAAACCGGGACAGGGAGTGAAAAACTGTTTTTT.

This clonotype showed up many times. The gene calls are TRBV28 and TRBJ1-5; 10 bases align to TRBD1. The CDR3 consists of 19 residues. The germline V gene has CDR1 MDHEN and CDR2 SYDVKM. V was clipped by 6 bases and J by 1 base; unmatched bases: 15. This CDR3 reads CASSPLDRGRKRSNQPQHF. CDR3 DNA: TGTGCCAGCAGCCCCCTTGACAGGGGGCGAAAAAGAAGCAATCAGCCCCAGCATTTT.

This clonotype showed up just a few times. This chain links TRBV7-9 with TRBJ2-6; D ambiguous. The V gene lost 3 bases and the J gene lost 0 bases, with 12 bases spanning the gap. Germline loops: CDR1 SEHNR, CDR2 FQNEAQ (reference sequence). This CDR3 comprises 17 residues. CDR3 nucleotide sequence: TGTGCCAGCAGCTTGAGCCACAGAACCTCTGGGGCCAACGTCCTGACTTTC. Translated, it gives CASSLSHRTSGANVLTF.

This clonotype was seen many times. The genes are TRBV28 and TRBJ1-1, with no clear D. CDR1 MDHEN and CDR2 SYDVKM come from the germline V gene. V lost 2 bases and J 4 bases, leaving 8 bases between the germline ends. The CDR3 is 13 amino acids. As DNA, the CDR3 is TGTGCCAGCAGTTTAATCGGGATCACTGAAGCTTTCTTT. Its translation is CASSLIGITEAFF.